These 16 T cell receptor beta chains came from one sample sequenced in a study of cytomegalovirus exposure and HLA in healthy donors. The PCR contained 60 Vbeta and 13 Jbeta primers. Libraries were prepared by immunoSEQ multiplex PCR; TCRdb keeps only in-frame clonotypes and omits some of them. The table lists tens of thousands of clones, around 80% of them singletons. Sequenced input: PBMCs. The receptors here all came from a male donor in good health and CMV-seropositive.

This chain links TRBV5-4 with TRBJ2-5, with D possibly matching TRBD1 (6 bases). V was shortened by 3 bases and J by 5 bases, with 17 bases between the two germline ends. The CDR3 contains 15 residues. Germline V CDR1 and CDR2: SGHNT, YYREEE (reference sequence). CDR3 nucleotides: TGTGCCAGCAGCTCGATTAACAGGGATTGGGAGACCCAGTACTTC. Amino acid sequence: CASSSINRDWETQYF.

The chain has TRBV7-9 and TRBJ2-1, with 7 bases fitting TRBD2. CDR3 length: 16 amino acids. Losses at the gene ends were 1 base for V and 7 bases for J; bases not matched to a gene: 10. Germline V gene sequence: CDR1 SEHNR, CDR2 FQNEAQ (reference sequence). CDR3 nucleotides: TGTGCCAGCAGCTTAGATCTCGCGGGAGTGGGTAATGAGCAGTTCTTC. Its translation is CASSLDLAGVGNEQFF.

This clone was recorded a few times. The chain joins TRBV27 to TRBJ1-6; D is ambiguous. The CDR3 extends over 13 amino acids. V lost 3 bases to trimming and J lost 3 bases, with 3 bases between them. Germline V lookup: CDR1 MNHEY, CDR2 SMNVEV (reference sequence). The CDR3 nucleotides read TGTGCCAGCAGTTTTAACTATAATTCACCCCTCCACTTT. Translation: CASSFNYNSPLHF.

The V gene is TRBV30, the J gene TRBJ2-5; TRBD1 agrees at 10 bases. The assigned J gene may be wrong: the sequence end matches TRBJ2-7 better. Per the germline V gene, CDR1 is GTSNPN and CDR2 is SVGIG (reference sequence). There are 16 residues in the CDR3. The CDR3 here is CAWSAGLGTGDIEQYF. CDR3 DNA: TGTGCCTGGAGTGCCGGTTTGGGGACAGGGGATATCGAGCAGTACTTC.

This chain uses TRBV27 with TRBJ1-5; TRBD1 agrees at 10 bases. The V and J ends lost 4 bases and 5 bases, in that order; junction bases with no gene match: 8. Germline V CDR1 and CDR2: MNHEY, SMNVEV (reference sequence). The CDR3 loop spans 16 amino acids. DNA for the CDR3: TGTGCCAGCAGTTCCTACTGGACAGGGGGGTATCAGCCCCAGCATTTT. As protein: CASSSYWTGGYQPQHF.

The V gene is TRBV7-8, the J gene TRBJ2-7; 10 nucleotides agree with TRBD2. This CDR3 comprises 15 residues. J gave up 2 bases and V 4 bases, and 5 bases lay outside the gene matches. Germline-derived CDR1 and CDR2 are SGHVS and FQNEAQ. This CDR3 reads CASSSSSGGPYEQYF. The CDR3 nucleotides read TGTGCCAGCAGCTCCTCTAGCGGGGGACCCTACGAGCAGTACTTC.

This clone was counted a few times. The rearrangement joins TRBV6-4 to TRBJ2-3; 8 nucleotides match TRBD1. From germline, CDR1 is MRHNA and CDR2 SNTAGT. The CDR3 covers 14 residues. J gave up 4 bases and V 3 bases, and 3 bases lay outside the gene matches. The DNA for the CDR3 is TGTGCCAGCAGTGAACAGGGGGTGGCAGATACGCAGTATTTT. This codes for CASSEQGVADTQYF.

The chain is built from TRBV27 and TRBJ2-7; maybe TRBD1 (5 bases). With 7 bases removed from V and 2 bases from J, the gap between germline ends came to 15 bases. Per germline, CDR1 MNHEY and CDR2 SMNVEV (reference sequence). The CDR3 is 14 residues long. The CDR3 sequence is CASKDGQGPYEQYF. The CDR3, as DNA: TGTGCCAGCAAAGACGGGCAGGGTCCCTACGAGCAGTACTTC.

This clone turned up a few times. The chain employs TRBV2 and TRBJ2-5; the D gene is possibly TRBD1 (5 bases). Trimming took 6 bases from V and 3 from J, leaving 11 bases between them. The germline gives CDR1 SNHLY, CDR2 FYNNEI. The CDR3 covers 13 residues. CDR3 protein: CASRVDTEETQYF. The CDR3 DNA reads TGTGCCAGCAGAGTGGACACCGAAGAGACCCAGTACTTC.

The CDR3 loop is CASRGGVSYNEQFF. In DNA form, the CDR3 reads TGCGCCAGCAGGGGCGGGGTTTCCTACAATGAGCAGTTCTTC. The chain carries TRBV5-1 and TRBJ2-1, with a weak D call TRBD2 (6 bases). The CDR3 consists of 14 residues. The V and J ends lost 5 bases and 1 base respectively, with 10 bases between them. Germline CDR1 and CDR2: SGHRS and YFSETQ.

This clone has a handful of counts. This chain links TRBV19 with TRBJ2-5, with 10 bases matching TRBD1. The trim removed 3 bases at V and 2 bases at J, leaving 3 bases unmatched. Germline V gene lookup returns CDR1 LNHDA and CDR2 SQIVND (reference sequence). The CDR3 contains 15 residues. The CDR3 region has the DNA TGTGCCAGTAGTATGGGACAGGGGAGACAAGAGACCCAGTACTTC. This encodes CASSMGQGRQETQYF. Drawing the rest from reference TRBV19 and TRBJ2-5, the complete variable domain is DGGITQSPKYLFRKEGQNVTLSCEQNLNHDAMYWYRQDPGQGLRLIYYSQIVNDFQKGDIAEGYSVSREKKESFPLTVTSAQKNPTAFYLCASSMGQGRQETQYFGPGTRLLVL.

The chain joins TRBV7-9 to TRBJ1-2; TRBD1 might be the D (5 bases). V shed 0 bases and J shed 8 bases, with 25 bases lying between them. Looked up from germline, CDR1 is SEHNR and CDR2 is FQNEAQ (reference sequence). CDR3 length: 18 residues. As DNA, the CDR3 is TGTGCCAGCAGCTTAGCGGTTTCGAAACGGGGGGGTAGCGGCGGCTACACCTTC. Amino acid sequence: CASSLAVSKRGGSGGYTF.

The V gene is TRBV6-1, the J gene TRBJ2-3; 10 bases match TRBD2. The CDR3 is 15 amino acids. The V gene end was trimmed by 4 bases and the J gene end by 8 bases; junction bases not matched to a gene: 9. Germline V gives CDR1 MNHNS, CDR2 SASEGT. The CDR3 spells CASSVTSGTQTTQYF. The CDR3 bases are TGTGCCAGCAGTGTCACTAGCGGGACACAAACTACGCAGTATTTT.

The V and J genes are TRBV19 and TRBJ1-5; TRBD1 matches at 8 bases. Germline V CDR1 and CDR2: LNHDA, SQIVND (reference sequence). The junction had 12 bases not matched to a gene; V was cut back by 1 base and J by 7 bases. There are 17 residues in the CDR3. The DNA for the CDR3 is TGTGCCAGTAGTATAGGAATCGACAGGGGAAGGACCCAGCCCCAGCATTTT. Translating it yields CASSIGIDRGRTQPQHF.

This rearrangement joins TRBV5-4 to TRBJ1-3; D unclear. This CDR3 comprises 15 residues. Germline V gene data show CDR1 as SGHNT and CDR2 as YYREEE (reference sequence). V was cut by 0 bases and J by 0 bases, with 7 bases left in between. CDR3 residues: CASSLGAASGNTIYF. CDR3 nucleotide sequence: TGTGCCAGCAGCTTGGGGGCAGCCTCTGGAAACACCATATATTTT.

The chain is built from TRBV7-9 and TRBJ2-1; the D is unclear. Trimming took 1 base from V and 5 from J, leaving 9 bases between them. Germline CDR1 reads SEHNR; CDR2 reads FQNEAQ (reference sequence). This CDR3 region has 14 residues. The CDR3 loop reads CASSLEARHNEQFF. In nucleotides, the CDR3 is TGTGCCAGCAGCTTAGAAGCTAGACACAATGAGCAGTTCTTC.